This TCR beta chain was observed in a study of T cells in Graves' hyperthyroidism and ophthalmopathy. TCR beta CDR3 sequences were amplified from RNA transcripts. The HTBI primer set was used in a first-round RT-PCR of the TCR CDR3. In TCRdb, the multiplex PCR reads were re-called with MiXCR into one record per CDR3 protein. The repertoire includes some 500,000 distinct CDR3 sequences, around 16% of them detected once, and approximately 32% sits in the top ten. There are 17 residues in the CDR3. Germline CDR1 reads SGHTA; CDR2 reads FQGNSA. The junction had 5 bases not matched to a gene; V was cut back by 0 bases and J by 0 bases. Study-level findings and limits: Stable hyperthyroidism was separated from ophthalmopathy by a model based on 13 V-J features.

The table lists this clonotype with a few counts. The antigen remains undetermined. The genes are TRBV7-2 and TRBJ2-4, with TRBD2 matching 7 bases. What was sequenced was blood. This clonotype originated in a woman in her thirties with Graves' ophthalmopathy. The chain's CDR3 is CASSLAGLAVAKNIQYF. The CDR3 bases are TGTGCCAGCAGCTTAGCGGGGCTAGCGGTAGCCAAAAACATTCAGTACTTC.